Listed here is a single T cell receptor (beta chain). TCRdb's table, derived via immunoSEQ multiplex PCR, lists solely in-frame clones and lacks some. Found here are 150,000 to 200,000 clones, about 90% of them singletons; the top ten hold around 1.4%. The sample is drawn from a study of control samples from healthy donors and cancer patients. Germline lookup yields CDR1 LGHNT and CDR2 FRNRAP. V dropped 1 base and J dropped 5; count of bases not matched to a gene: 3. CDR3 size: 14 residues. V is TRBV12-5 and J is TRBJ2-5; 8 nucleotides agree with TRBD1. The material sequenced was blood. The clonotype was recovered from a woman in her forties or fifties in good health. This chain's CDR3 is CASGLADRVETQYF. For the CDR3, the DNA is TGTGCTAGTGGTTTGGCGGACAGGGTGGAGACCCAGTACTTC.